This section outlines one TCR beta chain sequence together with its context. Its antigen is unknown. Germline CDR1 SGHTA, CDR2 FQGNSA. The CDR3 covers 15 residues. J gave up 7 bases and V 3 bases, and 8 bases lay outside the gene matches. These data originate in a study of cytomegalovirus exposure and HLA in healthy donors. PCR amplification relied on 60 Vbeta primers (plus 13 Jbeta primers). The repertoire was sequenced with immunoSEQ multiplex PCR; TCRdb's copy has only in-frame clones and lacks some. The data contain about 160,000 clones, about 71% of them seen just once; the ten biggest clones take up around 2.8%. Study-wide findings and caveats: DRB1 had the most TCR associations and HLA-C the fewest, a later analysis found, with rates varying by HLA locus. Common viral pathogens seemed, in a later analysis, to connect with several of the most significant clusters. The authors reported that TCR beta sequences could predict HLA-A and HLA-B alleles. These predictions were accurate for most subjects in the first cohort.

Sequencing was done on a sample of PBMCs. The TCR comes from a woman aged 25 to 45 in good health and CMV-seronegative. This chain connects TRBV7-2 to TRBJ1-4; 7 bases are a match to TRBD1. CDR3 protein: CASSLVGTVTEKLFF. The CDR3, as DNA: TGTGCCAGCAGCTTGGTTGGGACAGTAACTGAAAAACTGTTTTTT.